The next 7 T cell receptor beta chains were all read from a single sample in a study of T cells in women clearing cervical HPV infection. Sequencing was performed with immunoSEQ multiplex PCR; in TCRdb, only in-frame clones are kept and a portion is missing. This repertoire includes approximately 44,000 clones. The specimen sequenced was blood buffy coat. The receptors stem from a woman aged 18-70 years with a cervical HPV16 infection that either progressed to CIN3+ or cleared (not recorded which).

CDR3 residues: CATSGSGETQYF. CDR3 DNA, as far as it was read: TGTGCCACCAGTGGTAGTGGAGAGACC. J is TRBJ2-5 and V is TRBV24-1; D unclear. The missing CDR3 end, 3 residues past where the read stops, is filled in from the germline J gene. The CDR3 length is 12 residues. V lost 5 bases, J lost 4 bases, and 7 bases lay in between. Germline assignment: CDR1 KGHDR and CDR2 SFDVKD.

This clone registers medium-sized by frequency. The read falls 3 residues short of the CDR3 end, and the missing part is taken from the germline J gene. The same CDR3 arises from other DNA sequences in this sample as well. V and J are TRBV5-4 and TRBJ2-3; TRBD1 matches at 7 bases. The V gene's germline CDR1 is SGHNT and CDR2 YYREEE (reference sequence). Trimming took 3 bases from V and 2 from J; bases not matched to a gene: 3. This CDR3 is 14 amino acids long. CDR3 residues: CASSSGQITDTQYF. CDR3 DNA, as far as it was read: TGTGCCAGCAGCTCGGGACAGATCACAGATACG.

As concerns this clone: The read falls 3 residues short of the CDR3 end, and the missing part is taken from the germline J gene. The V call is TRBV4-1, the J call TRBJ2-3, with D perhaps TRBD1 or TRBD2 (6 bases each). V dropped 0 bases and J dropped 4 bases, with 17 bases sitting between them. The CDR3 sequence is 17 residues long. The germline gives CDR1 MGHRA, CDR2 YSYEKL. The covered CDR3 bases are TGCGCCAGCAGCCAAGATCAGGCGGGACAAACGGCAGATACG. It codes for CASSQDQAGQTADT. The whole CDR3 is CASSQDQAGQTADTQYF.

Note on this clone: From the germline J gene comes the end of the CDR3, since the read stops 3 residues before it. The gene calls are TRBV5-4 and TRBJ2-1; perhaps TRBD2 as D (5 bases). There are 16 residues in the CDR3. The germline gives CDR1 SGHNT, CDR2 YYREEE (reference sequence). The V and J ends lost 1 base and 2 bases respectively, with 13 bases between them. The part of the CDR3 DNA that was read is TGTGCCAGCAGCTTGTCAGCGGACTCCACCTACAATGAG. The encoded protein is CASSLSADSTYNE. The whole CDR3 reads CASSLSADSTYNEQFF.

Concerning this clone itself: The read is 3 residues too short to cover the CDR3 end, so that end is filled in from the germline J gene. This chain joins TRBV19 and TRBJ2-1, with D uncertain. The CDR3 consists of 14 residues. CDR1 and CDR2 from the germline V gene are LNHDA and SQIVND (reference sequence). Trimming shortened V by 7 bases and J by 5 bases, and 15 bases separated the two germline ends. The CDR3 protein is CASNPRETDNEQFF. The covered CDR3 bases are TGTGCCAGTAATCCACGCGAAACCGACAATGAG. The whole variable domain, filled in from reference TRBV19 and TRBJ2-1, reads DGGITQSPKYLFRKEGQNVTLSCEQNLNHDAMYWYRQDPGQGLRLIYYSQIVNDFQKGDIAEGYSVSREKKESFPLTVTSAQKNPTAFYLCASNPRETDNEQFFGPGTRLTVL.

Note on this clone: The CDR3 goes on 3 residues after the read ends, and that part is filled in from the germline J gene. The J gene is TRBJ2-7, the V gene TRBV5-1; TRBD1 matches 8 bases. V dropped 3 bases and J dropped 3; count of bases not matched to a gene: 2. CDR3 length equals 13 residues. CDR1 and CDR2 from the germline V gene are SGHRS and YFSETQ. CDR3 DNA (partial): TGCGCCAGCAGCTCTACAGGGGGCTACGAG. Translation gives CASSSTGGYE. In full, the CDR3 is CASSSTGGYEQYF.

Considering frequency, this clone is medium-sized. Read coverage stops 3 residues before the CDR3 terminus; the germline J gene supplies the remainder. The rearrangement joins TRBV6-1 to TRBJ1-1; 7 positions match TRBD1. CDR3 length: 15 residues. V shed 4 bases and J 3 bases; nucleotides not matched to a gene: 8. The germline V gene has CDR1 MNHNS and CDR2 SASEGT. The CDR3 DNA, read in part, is TGTGCCAGCAGTGGCTCACAGGGGTGGGACACTGAA. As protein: CASSGSQGWDTE. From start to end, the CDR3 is CASSGSQGWDTEAFF.